The clone carrying this TCR beta chain appeared a few times. Antigen specificity is unknown. The entry originates in a study of early T cells in non-severe SARS-CoV-2 infection. Study overall: Investigators sequenced bulk RNA drawn from unsorted whole blood, and chains remained unpaired.

Study-level points and caveats: VDJdb matches were skewed toward anti-spike CD8 T cell responses.

Individual cDNA molecules were tagged with unique molecular identifiers, the study reported. TCRdb analysed the 5' RACE reads with MiXCR anew, one entry per CDR3 protein. The sample consists of 95,000 to 150,000 distinct CDR3 sequences, 15% of them appearing once. There are 14 residues in the CDR3. V was clipped by 7 bases and J by 6 bases, with 15 bases between them. The receptor was derived from an adult who was a healthcare worker with PCR-confirmed SARS-CoV-2 infection or an uninfected control (not recorded which). The V and J genes are TRBV12-3 or TRBV12-4 and TRBJ2-2; D tentatively reads TRBD1 or TRBD2 (5 bases each). The sample comprised whole blood. The CDR3 nucleotides are TGTGCCAGCAAGGCATACCTGGGGGCCGGGGAGCTGTTTTTT. Protein: CASKAYLGAGELFF.